The next 16 T cell receptor beta chains were all read from a single sample in a study of T-cell reconstitution after alpha-beta-depleted transplantation in children. The TCRbeta library was prepared with unique molecular identifiers. One entry per CDR3 protein results from TCRdb running MiXCR on the PCR reads. The sample gives about 1,000,000 distinct CDR3 sequences, around 30% of which show up once; roughly 30% is in the top ten. The sample was PBMCs, mostly from graft donor cells, taken 360 days after TCRalphabeta/CD19-depleted stem cell transplant. All receptors come from a boy under two years old who had a stem cell transplant for SCID, so the T cells may come from the graft donor.

The J gene is TRBJ1-1, the V gene TRBV5-1; no definite D call. This CDR3 spans 13 amino acids. Germline loops: CDR1 SGHRS, CDR2 YFSETQ. The V end was cut by 5 bases, the J end by 3 bases, with 11 bases between. The CDR3, as DNA: TGCGCCAGCAGGCCGGGAGGCGACACTGAAGCTTTCTTT. Translation gives CASRPGGDTEAFF.

The rearrangement uses TRBV12-3 or TRBV12-4 and TRBJ1-1; the D is unclear. The CDR3 runs 16 residues. V gave up 2 bases and J gave up 6 bases, with 19 bases separating them. The CDR3 spells CASSLHPTVRGSEAFF. CDR3 DNA sequence: TGTGCCAGCAGTTTACACCCCACGGTCCGAGGGTCTGAAGCTTTCTTT.

This clonotype was recorded once. The chain employs TRBV6-2 or TRBV6-3 and TRBJ1-1; weak D call: TRBD1 (5 bases). Trimming removed 3 bases from V and 6 bases from J, with 17 bases in between. The germline CDR1 and CDR2 sequences are MNHEY and SVGEGT. CDR3 size: 15 residues. The chain's CDR3 is CASSYSGLTGAEAFF. As DNA, the CDR3 is TGTGCCAGCAGTTATTCGGGGCTTACGGGTGCTGAAGCTTTCTTT.

This clonotype was detected a few times. V and J are TRBV7-2 and TRBJ2-7, with D possibly being TRBD1 (6 bases). V lost 5 bases and J 0 bases, leaving 20 bases between the germline ends. Germline-derived CDR1 and CDR2 are SGHTA and FQGNSA. CDR3 length: 17 residues. DNA for the CDR3: TGTGCCAGCAGCCTTAGGGCCGGGACACAAATCTCCTACGAGCAGTACTTC. Residues: CASSLRAGTQISYEQYF.

The chain links TRBV7-3 to TRBJ2-2; 8 positions agree with TRBD1. Germline V CDR1 and CDR2: SGHTA, FQGTGA. CDR3 length: 15 amino acids. The V gene end was trimmed by 8 bases and the J gene end by 4 bases; junction bases not matched to a gene: 9. CDR3 DNA sequence: TGTGCCAGCTCCGCTCCAGGGGGCCCCACCGGGGAGCTGTTTTTT. Translated: CASSAPGGPTGELFF. Filled out from reference TRBV7-3 and TRBJ2-2, the complete variable domain reads GAGVSQTPSNKVTEKGKYVELRCDPISGHTALYWYRQSLGQGPEFLIYFQGTGAADDSGLPNDRFFAVRPEGSVSTLKIQRTERGDSAVYLCASSAPGGPTGELFFGEGSRLTVL.

V usage is TRBV5-1 and J usage is TRBJ1-4; 7 bases are shared with TRBD1. Per germline, CDR1 SGHRS and CDR2 YFSETQ. The CDR3 has 14 residues. J gave up 8 bases and V 2 bases, and 6 bases lay outside the gene matches. The CDR3 sequence: CASSFDRVMEKLFF. Written as DNA, the CDR3 is TGCGCCAGCAGCTTTGACAGGGTCATGGAAAAACTGTTTTTT.

V and J are TRBV4-2 and TRBJ2-7; D tentatively fits TRBD1 or TRBD2 (5 bases each). The V gene lost 4 bases and the J gene lost 1 base, with 14 bases spanning the gap. CDR1 and CDR2 (germline): LGHNA, YNFKEQ. The CDR3 runs to 15 residues. The DNA for the CDR3 is TGTGCCAGCAGCCCTTTCCGGGACGCTTCCTACGAGCAGTACTTC. It codes for CASSPFRDASYEQYF.

This clonotype has just a few counts. The J gene is TRBJ2-3, the V gene TRBV4-1; D possibly corresponds to TRBD2 (6 bases). V shed 0 bases and J shed 4 bases, with 8 bases lying between them. CDR3 length equals 14 residues. Germline V gives CDR1 MGHRA, CDR2 YSYEKL. The CDR3 is CASSQDGGPDTQYF. For the CDR3, the DNA is TGCGCCAGCAGCCAAGATGGAGGGCCAGATACGCAGTATTTT.

Many counts were recorded for this clonotype. The V and J genes are TRBV20-1 and TRBJ2-3; perhaps TRBD1 as D (6 bases). CDR3 length: 14 residues. Germline loops: CDR1 DFQATT, CDR2 SNEGSKA (reference sequence). V was cut by 1 base and J by 0 bases, with 8 bases left in between. The CDR3 DNA reads as TGCAGTGCTAGAGTGCAGGGGAGCACAGATACGCAGTATTTT. Its translation: CSARVQGSTDTQYF.

This clonotype was recorded at least ten times. The chain joins TRBV4-2 to TRBJ2-7; maybe TRBD2 (6 bases). This CDR3 has 13 residues. V lost 0 bases to trimming and J lost 4 bases, with 7 bases between them. Germline loops: CDR1 LGHNA, CDR2 YNFKEQ. The CDR3 region has the DNA TGTGCCAGCAGCCAAGATGGGGGGTACGAGCAGTACTTC. This translates into CASSQDGGYEQYF.

In its sample, this clonotype was seen a few times. The J gene is TRBJ2-7, the V gene TRBV10-3; D remains ambiguous. V lost 6 bases and J lost 0, with 9 bases in between. Looked up from germline, CDR1 is ENHRY and CDR2 is SYGVKD. CDR3 length: 13 residues. The CDR3 loop is CAISPVISYEQYF. CDR3 nucleotide sequence: TGTGCCATCAGCCCTGTTATCTCCTACGAGCAGTACTTC.

The chain recombines TRBV28 with TRBJ2-7; D not resolved. The CDR3 has 11 amino acids. Germline CDR1 MDHEN, CDR2 SYDVKM. Deletions cut 10 bases from V and 2 bases from J, with 9 bases between. This chain's CDR3 is CATDSPYEQYF. The CDR3 bases are TGTGCCACCGATAGCCCCTACGAGCAGTACTTC.

The chain carries TRBV12-3 or TRBV12-4 and TRBJ1-2, with D possibly TRBD1 on 6 matching bases. V was trimmed by 7 bases and J by 4 bases, leaving 19 bases between them. CDR3 length equals 15 residues. The CDR3 is CASTLGLQGFYGYTF. In nucleotides, the CDR3 is TGTGCCAGCACCTTGGGATTACAGGGTTTCTATGGCTACACCTTC.

The chain joins TRBV20-1 to TRBJ1-2, with 10 bases fitting TRBD1. The V segment lost 6 bases and the J segment 8 bases; nucleotides outside the gene matches: 18. The V gene's germline CDR1 is DFQATT and CDR2 SNEGSKA (reference sequence). This CDR3 is 16 amino acids long. The CDR3 is CSAKPTATGGALGYTF. CDR3 DNA: TGCAGTGCCAAGCCGACCGCGACAGGGGGCGCGTTAGGCTACACCTTC.

This clonotype has just one count. V is TRBV12-3 or TRBV12-4 and J is TRBJ2-7, with D possibly being TRBD1 (8 bases). The V end was cut by 3 bases, the J end by 7 bases, with 16 bases between. The CDR3 totals 14 residues. The CDR3 protein is CASSLDNRGGEQYF. DNA of the CDR3: TGTGCCAGCAGTTTGGATAACAGGGGGGGGGAGCAGTACTTC.

The V and J genes are TRBV20-1 and TRBJ2-3; 7 nucleotides match TRBD2. The CDR3 has 14 residues. Looked up from germline, CDR1 is DFQATT and CDR2 is SNEGSKA (reference sequence). Trimming at V came to 0 bases and at J to 3 bases, leaving 3 bases not matched to a gene. The CDR3 DNA follows: TGCAGTGCTAGAGATTGGCGGGGGACAGATACGCAGTATTTT. Its protein product is CSARDWRGTDTQYF.